This section outlines one T cell receptor beta chain sequence together with its context. These data originate in a study of graft-versus-host responses after intestinal transplantation. Study overall: Induction using anti-thymocyte globulin, followed by tacrolimus and steroids for two to four years, was given to all recipients.

The table came from immunoSEQ multiplex PCR; TCRdb's copy has only in-frame clones and leaves some out. The sample has approximately 9,000 clones; approximately 30% are singletons. Germline CDR1 SEHNR, CDR2 FQNEAQ (reference sequence). The CDR3 sequence is 15 residues long. The V gene lost 2 bases and the J gene lost 1 base, with 10 bases spanning the gap. CD4 and CD8 responders that proliferated in the reaction were FACS-sorted. Sequencing used alloreactive CD4+ T cells from a mixed lymphocyte reaction culture, obtained before intestinal transplant. The subset: CFSE-low proliferating T cells sorted from approximately 6-day pre-transplant mixed lymphocyte reaction (GvH or HvG direction). The rearrangement joins TRBV7-9 to TRBJ2-3; D gene ambiguous. The TCR comes from a human patient who received an intestinal transplant. CDR3 protein: CASSLTARGTDTQYF. The CDR3 nucleotides are TGTGCCAGCAGCTTAACTGCACGCGGCACAGATACGCAGTATTTT.